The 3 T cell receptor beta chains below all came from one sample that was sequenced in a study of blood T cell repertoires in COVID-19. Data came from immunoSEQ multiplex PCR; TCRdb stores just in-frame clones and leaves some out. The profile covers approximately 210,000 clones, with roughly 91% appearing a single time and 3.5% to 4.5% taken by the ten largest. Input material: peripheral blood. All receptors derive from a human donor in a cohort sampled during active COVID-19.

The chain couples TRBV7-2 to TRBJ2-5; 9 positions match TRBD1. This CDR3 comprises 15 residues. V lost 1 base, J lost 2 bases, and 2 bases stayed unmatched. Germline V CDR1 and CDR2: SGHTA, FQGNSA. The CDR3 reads CASSLDRGPQETQYF. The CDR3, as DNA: TGTGCCAGCAGCTTAGACAGGGGGCCACAAGAGACCCAGTACTTC.

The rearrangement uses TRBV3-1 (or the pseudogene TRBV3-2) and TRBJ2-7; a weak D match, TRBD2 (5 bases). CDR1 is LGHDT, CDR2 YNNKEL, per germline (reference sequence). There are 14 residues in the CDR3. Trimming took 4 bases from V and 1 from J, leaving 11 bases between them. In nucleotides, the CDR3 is TGTGCCAGCAGCCCTGGTGGGGAGTCCTACGAGCAGTACTTC. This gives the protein CASSPGGESYEQYF.

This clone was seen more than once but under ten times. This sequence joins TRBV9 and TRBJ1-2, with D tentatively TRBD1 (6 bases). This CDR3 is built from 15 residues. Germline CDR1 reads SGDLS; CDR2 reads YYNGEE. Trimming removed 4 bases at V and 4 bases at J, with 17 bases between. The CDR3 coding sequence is TGTGCCAGCAGCCTGACGGACAGTTTCTCCTATGGCTACACCTTC. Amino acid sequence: CASSLTDSFSYGYTF.